This is a list of T cell receptor beta chains from one sample in a study of human T cells and chemical hapten exposure. TCRdb redid the calling of the RACE reads with MiXCR, one entry per CDR3 protein. The top ten hold 2.2% of the sample, which has 95,000 or so distinct CDR3 sequences, over 9.5% seen once. The sample in question was whole blood, obtained in connection with sensitization to the hapten diphenylcyclopropenone (DPC). These receptors all come from a man aged 35-49 years with alopecia areata. Some clones in this sample may be carry-over from other donors' samples. CDR3s include the opening cysteine and the closing phenylalanine or tryptophan. The D gene is left open where the match is weak. Clone size, where shown, is once, few, many, or a class for clones that have expanded.

TRBD2,TRBJ2-5,.,TRBV6-2/TRBV6-3,TGTGCCAGCAGTTATCCCATAGCGGGGGGCCGAGAGACCCAGTACTTC,CASSYPIAGGRETQYF
.,TRBJ2-1,.,TRBV7-4,TGTGCCAGCAGCTATCACGGGAATGAGCAGTTCTTC,CASSYHGNEQFF
TRBD1,TRBJ2-2,many,TRBV29-1,TGCAGCGTTGACCCATCACACAGGGGCACCGGGGAGCTGTTTTTT,CSVDPSHRGTGELFF
.,TRBJ2-1,many,TRBV3-1,TGTGCCAGCAGCCAAAGGCGAAGCTCCTACAATGAGCAGTTCTTC,CASSQRRSSYNEQFF
.,TRBJ2-7,.,TRBV28,TGTGCCAGCAGTTTAGGAACCCTCTCGCCCTACGAGCAGTACTTC,CASSLGTLSPYEQYF
.,TRBJ1-2,many,TRBV7-9,TGTGCCAGCAGCTTAGGCCAGGAGTTCTATGGCTACACCTTC,CASSLGQEFYGYTF
TRBD1,TRBJ2-2,.,TRBV7-3,TGTGCCAGCAGCGCTTTGCCCACAGGGGCGGACACCGGGGAGCTGTTTTTT,CASSALPTGADTGELFF
.,TRBJ1-2,many,TRBV5-8,TGTGCCAGCAGCTTGCTCGATGGCTACACCTTC,CASSLLDGYTF
.,TRBJ1-1,many,TRBV2,TGTGCCAGCAGTGAACTGGGCAGGGCCTCGAACACTGAAGCTTTCTTT,CASSELGRASNTEAFF
TRBD2,TRBJ2-1,.,TRBV7-2,TGTGCCAGCAGCACCAGCGGGAACCCCTACAATGAGCAGTTCTTC,CASSTSGNPYNEQFF